The clone carrying this TCR beta chain showed up many times. Antigen specificity is unknown. This sample stems from a study of early T cells in non-severe SARS-CoV-2 infection. Study-wide context: Whole-blood bulk RNA, unsorted, was sequenced, and chains were unpaired.

The CDR3 runs 12 residues. The V end lost 7 bases, the J end lost 1 base, and 7 bases lay between the germline ends. Germline V CDR1 and CDR2: SQVTM, ANQGSEA. In the library, individual cDNA molecules carried attached unique molecular identifiers. Each CDR3 protein is one row after TCRdb ran MiXCR on the 5' RACE reads. This table holds about 110,000 distinct CDR3 sequences, 10% to 15% found once. General study findings and limits: In VDJdb matching, anti-spike CD8 responses were favored while private and CD4 specificities went missing.

Sequencing was performed on whole blood, taken at baseline. The clonotype was recovered from an adult who was a healthcare worker with PCR-confirmed SARS-CoV-2 infection or an uninfected control (not recorded which). V gene TRBV29-1 combines with J gene TRBJ2-2; a possible D gene is TRBD2 (5 bases). CDR3 bases: TGCAGCGCCCGGGGGAACACCGGGGAGCTGTTTTTT. Translated, it gives CSARGNTGELFF.